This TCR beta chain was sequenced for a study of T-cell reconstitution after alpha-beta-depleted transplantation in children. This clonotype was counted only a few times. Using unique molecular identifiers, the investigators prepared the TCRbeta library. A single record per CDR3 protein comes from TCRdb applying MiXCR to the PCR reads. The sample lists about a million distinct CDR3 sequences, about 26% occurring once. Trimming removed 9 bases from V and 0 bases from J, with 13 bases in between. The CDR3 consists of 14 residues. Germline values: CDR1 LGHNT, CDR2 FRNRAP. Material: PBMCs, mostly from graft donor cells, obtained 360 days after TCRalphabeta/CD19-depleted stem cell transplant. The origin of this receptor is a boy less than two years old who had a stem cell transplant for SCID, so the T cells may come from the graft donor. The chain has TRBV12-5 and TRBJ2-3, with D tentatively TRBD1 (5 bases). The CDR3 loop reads CASKGNSSTDTQYF. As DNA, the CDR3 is TGTGCTAGCAAGGGGAACTCTAGCACAGATACGCAGTATTTT. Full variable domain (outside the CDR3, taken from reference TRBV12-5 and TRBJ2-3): DARVTQTPRHKVTEMGQEVTMRCQPILGHNTVFWYRQTMMQGLELLAYFRNRAPLDDSGMPKDRFSAEMPDATLATLKIQPSEPRDSAVYFCASKGNSSTDTQYFGPGTRLTVL.